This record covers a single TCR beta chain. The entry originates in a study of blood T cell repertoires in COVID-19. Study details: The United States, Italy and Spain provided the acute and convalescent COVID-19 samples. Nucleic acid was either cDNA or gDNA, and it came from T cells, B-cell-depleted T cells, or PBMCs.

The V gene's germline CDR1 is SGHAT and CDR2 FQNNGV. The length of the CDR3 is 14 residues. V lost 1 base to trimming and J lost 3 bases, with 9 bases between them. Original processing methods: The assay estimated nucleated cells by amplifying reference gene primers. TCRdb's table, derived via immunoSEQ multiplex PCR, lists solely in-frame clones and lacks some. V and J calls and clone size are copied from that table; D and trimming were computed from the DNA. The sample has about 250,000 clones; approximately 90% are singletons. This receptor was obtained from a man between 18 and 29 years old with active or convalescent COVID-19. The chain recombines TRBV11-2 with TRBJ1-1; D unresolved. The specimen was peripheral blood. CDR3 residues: CASSLGFGDTEAFF. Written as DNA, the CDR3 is TGTGCCAGCAGCTTAGGATTCGGGGACACTGAAGCTTTCTTT.